This T cell receptor beta chain was captured by sequencing in a study of shared clonotypes between healthy human individuals. General study findings and limits: Despite large depth, rarefaction showed incomplete sorted-subset sequencing. Enrolling few donors narrowed the genetic and exposure-history diversity that was represented. Generation probabilities were higher for clonotypes shared across all four sorted-subset donors than for unshared ones.

The CDR3 length is 12 residues. CDR1 and CDR2 (germline): SNHLY, FYNNEI. V was shortened by 8 bases and J by 10 bases, with 14 bases between the two germline ends. About this clone itself: Its antigen is unknown.

A CD45RA+ naive subset and a CD45RA-negative memory subset were split from CD4+ cells. TCRdb's copy holds only in-frame clones and misses some; the assay was immunoSEQ multiplex PCR. The sample holds around 2.5 million clones, roughly 93% seen once. The specimen sequenced was naive CD4+ T cells from PBMCs. The subset: CD45RA+ positively selected. This receptor was obtained from a man aged 18 to 30 in good health. Some clones in this sample may be carry-over from other donors' samples. V gene TRBV2 combines with J gene TRBJ2-2; D gene ambiguous. For the CDR3, the DNA is TGTGCCAGCCGACTGGAAGCCCTGGAGCTGTTTTTT. This sequence encodes CASRLEALELFF.